A selection of T cell receptor beta chains follows, all from one sample in a study of cytomegalovirus exposure and HLA in healthy donors. Profiling relied on immunoSEQ multiplex PCR, and the TCRdb table lists in-frame clones only, not all of them. The table includes more than 300,000 clones, roughly 90% detected once. Sequencing was done on a sample of PBMCs. All receptors derive from a woman aged 18-30 years in good health and CMV-seronegative. Both conserved end residues are part of each CDR3. The D gene is left open where the match is weak. Size tells how often a clone was seen (once, few, many) or the class of an expanded clone, and some rows leave it out.

j_call clone_size v_call d_call cdr3_nt cdr3_aa
TRBJ2-7 NA TRBV7-8 TRBD1 TGTGCCAGCAGCATGGGACAGGGGGCCTCCCACGAGCAGTACTTC CASSMGQGASHEQYF
TRBJ2-1 NA TRBV9 TRBD2 TGTGCCAGCAGCACTCGGACTAGTTTGAATGAGCAGTTCTTC CASSTRTSLNEQFF
TRBJ2-3 once TRBV6-4 NA TGTGCCAGCAGCTGGGTGGCTAGTAGAACAGATACGCAGTATTTT CASSWVASRTDTQYF
TRBJ1-3 NA TRBV5-1 NA TGCGCCAGCACCCGGTCGGGAAGCTCTGGAAACACCATATATTTT CASTRSGSSGNTIYF
TRBJ2-7 NA TRBV27 TRBD1 TGTGCCAGCAGTGAACAGGGGGCTCGGGAGCAGTACTTC CASSEQGAREQYF
TRBJ2-5 NA TRBV29-1 NA TGCAGCGTTGAAAGGGCAGGGGATTATCAAGAGACCCAGTACTTC CSVERAGDYQETQYF
TRBJ2-3 NA TRBV9 NA TGTGCCAGCAGCGGCCGGGTCGAACAAGATACGCAGTATTTT CASSGRVEQDTQYF
TRBJ1-5 NA TRBV2 NA TGTGCCAGCAGGCGACAGCCGGGGGGCTATCAGCCCCAGCATTTT CASRRQPGGYQPQHF
TRBJ1-6 few TRBV4-1 NA TGCGCCAGCAGCCAAGAACTGACATCCCCCCTCCACTTT CASSQELTSPLHF
TRBJ2-7 NA TRBV28 TRBD1 TGTGCCAGCAGTTTTGGGACAGGGGGCTTTTACGAGCAGTACTTC CASSFGTGGFYEQYF
TRBJ2-5 NA TRBV7-2 NA TGTGCCAGCAGCTTAAGGTACAGATCCCAAGAGACCCAGTACTTC CASSLRYRSQETQYF
TRBJ1-1 NA TRBV5-1 NA TGCGCCAGCAGCTCTGGCGGAGGGACTGAAGCTTTCTTT CASSSGGGTEAFF
TRBJ1-2 NA TRBV6-5 NA TGTGCCAGCAGTCAATGGACACGAGGCTATGGCTACACCTTC CASSQWTRGYGYTF
TRBJ1-2 NA TRBV7-3 NA TGTGCCAGCAGCTTCAGGACAGCAGACTATGGCTACACCTTC CASSFRTADYGYTF
TRBJ1-2 NA TRBV6-6 NA TGTGCCAGCAGTTACCCGGGAGAGTATGGCTACACCTTC CASSYPGEYGYTF
TRBJ2-1 NA TRBV27 TRBD2 TGTGCCAGCAGTTTATATAGCGGGAGGCGGGAGCAGTTCTTC CASSLYSGRREQFF
TRBJ1-1 NA TRBV7-9 TRBD1 TGTGCCAGCAGCTCAGGGGGTGAAGCTTTCTTT CASSSGGEAFF
TRBJ2-7 NA TRBV2 NA TGTGCCAGCAGTGAAGCGCTTCGGGGTTACGAGCAGTACTTC CASSEALRGYEQYF
TRBJ2-7 NA TRBV28 TRBD1 TGTGCCAGCCGCCGACAGGGGATTCCTTACGAGCAGTACTTC CASRRQGIPYEQYF
TRBJ2-1 NA TRBV5-1 NA TGCGCCAGCAGGACTACTTACGGAAGCTCCTACAATGAGCAGTTCTTC CASRTTYGSSYNEQFF
TRBJ2-7 NA TRBV18 NA TGTGCCAGCTCACCCGGGACTTTATCCTACGAGCAGTACTTC CASSPGTLSYEQYF
TRBJ2-3 NA TRBV7-3 TRBD2 TGTGCCAGCAGCTCGACTAGCGGCACAGATACGCAGTATTTT CASSSTSGTDTQYF
TRBJ1-5 NA TRBV6-6 NA TGTGCCAGCAGGCCTTCGAGGCCGGGGAATCAGCCCCAGCATTTT CASRPSRPGNQPQHF
TRBJ1-2 NA TRBV19 NA TGTGCCAGTAGTTTTCGAGGACAGCCCCTCTATGGCTACACCTTC CASSFRGQPLYGYTF
TRBJ2-5 NA TRBV18 TRBD1 TGTGCCAGCTCACCTCGGACAGGGCCCCAAGAGACCCAGTACTTC CASSPRTGPQETQYF
TRBJ1-2 NA TRBV6-5 NA TGTGCCAGCAGTCGAACAGGGAATGGCTACACCTTC CASSRTGNGYTF
TRBJ2-7 once TRBV15 NA TGTGCCACCAGCTTAGGGGCCAGGGCCCACGAGCAGTACTTC CATSLGARAHEQYF
TRBJ2-7 NA TRBV5-1 TRBD2 TGCGCCAGCACTTCACGGGGGGGCGGCGAGCAGTACTTC CASTSRGGGEQYF
TRBJ1-2 NA TRBV5-4 NA TGTGCCAGCAGCTTGGCCGGGGGGCCCCGCTATGGCTACACCTTC CASSLAGGPRYGYTF
TRBJ1-4 NA TRBV28 NA TGTGCCAGCAGTCCCCGTAATGGGCTGAGTGAAAAACTGTTTTTT CASSPRNGLSEKLFF
TRBJ2-1 NA TRBV28 NA TGTGCCAGCAGTCCGACGAGGATATCATGGTCTGAGCAGTTCTTC CASSPTRISWSEQFF
TRBJ1-1 NA TRBV16 NA TGTGCCAGCAGAGATGGCGGAAATGAAGCTTTCTTT CASRDGGNEAFF
TRBJ2-3 NA TRBV27 TRBD2 TGTGCCAGCAGCCCCAGGACTAGCGGGCCCCTTACAGATACGCAGTATTTT CASSPRTSGPLTDTQYF
TRBJ1-6 NA TRBV6-4 TRBD1 TGTGCCAGCAGTGACACCCCGGGACAGTCCAATTCACCCCTCCACTTT CASSDTPGQSNSPLHF
TRBJ1-2 NA TRBV11-2 NA TGTGCCAGCAGTTCCTTAGACTATGGCTACACCTTC CASSSLDYGYTF